This passage covers 27 T cell receptor beta chains from one sample sequenced in a study of identical twins. Via MiXCR, TCRdb re-called the 5' RACE reads, giving one row per CDR3 protein. The data show 350,000 to 500,000 distinct CDR3 sequences, with approximately 18% seen just once and approximately 12% held by the top ten. Sequenced sample: naive T cells sorted from blood. The receptors shown here come from a man aged 50 or older in good health.

This clonotype was detected only a few times. This chain links TRBV11-2 with TRBJ2-6; unclear D gene. This CDR3 contains 18 residues. The germline V gene encodes CDR1 SGHAT and CDR2 FQNNGV. V was pared by 4 bases and J by 0 bases, with 16 bases between. CDR3 region: CASSWELGSPSGANVLTF. CDR3 DNA: TGTGCCAGCAGCTGGGAATTGGGATCGCCCTCTGGGGCCAACGTCCTGACTTTC.

In this sample, this clonotype turned up a few times. The V gene is TRBV5-6, the J gene TRBJ2-3; 9 bases agree with TRBD1. CDR1 and CDR2 (germline): SGHDT, YYEEEE. This CDR3 has 15 amino acids. Trimming at V came to 3 bases and at J to 0 bases, leaving 2 bases not matched to a gene. The CDR3 region is CASSWTGASTDTQYF. CDR3 DNA: TGTGCCAGCAGCTGGACAGGGGCTAGCACAGATACGCAGTATTTT.

This chain connects TRBV28 to TRBJ2-7; the D gene is possibly TRBD1 (8 bases). V lost 4 bases, J lost 2 bases, and 15 bases lay in between. Germline CDR1 MDHEN, CDR2 SYDVKM. This CDR3 comprises 15 residues. The CDR3 DNA follows: TGTGCCAGCAGTTGGGGGGGACAGGCAACCTACGAGCAGTACTTC. Translating it yields CASSWGGQATYEQYF.

This clonotype was seen a few times. The CDR3 sequence: CASSSSTGSTDTQYF. In DNA form, the CDR3 reads TGTGCCAGCAGCTCTTCGACAGGAAGCACAGATACGCAGTATTTT. The chain carries TRBV7-8 and TRBJ2-3; TRBD1 might be the D (6 bases). Germline V gives CDR1 SGHVS, CDR2 FQNEAQ. The CDR3 has 15 residues. V was pared by 4 bases and J by 0 bases, with 11 bases between.

The rearrangement uses TRBV4-3 and TRBJ2-1; D perhaps matches TRBD2 (6 bases). The V end was cut by 2 bases, the J end by 0 bases, with 14 bases between. The CDR3 is made up of 17 amino acids. Germline V CDR1 and CDR2: LGHNA, YSLEER. In DNA form, the CDR3 reads TGCGCCAGCAGCCAAAGGTATGGAGGGATCTCCTACAATGAGCAGTTCTTC. It specifies CASSQRYGGISYNEQFF.

V is TRBV5-1 and J is TRBJ2-2, with 8 bases lining up with TRBD2. V was pared by 1 base and J by 3 bases, with 2 bases of the junction left unmatched. In germline, CDR1 is SGHRS, CDR2 YFSETQ. This CDR3 is 15 amino acids long. CDR3 amino acids: CASSLPAGDTGELFF. DNA of the CDR3: TGCGCCAGCAGCTTGCCAGCGGGAGACACCGGGGAGCTGTTTTTT.

This clonotype was observed a single time. With a much larger clone just one base away, this may be a read error. J is TRBJ1-6 and V is TRBV10-3; D might be TRBD1 (6 bases). Germline lookup yields CDR1 ENHRY and CDR2 SYGVKD. This CDR3 contains 14 residues. CDR3 sequence: CAISAEGGNLPLHF. The CDR3 DNA is TGTGCCATCAGTGCCGAAGGGGGGAATTTACCCCTCCACTTT.

At least ten counts were recorded for this clonotype. This rearrangement joins TRBV4-1 to TRBJ2-1; the match to TRBD2 covers 9 bases. The V and J ends lost 1 base and 4 bases, in that order; junction bases with no gene match: 11. The CDR3 runs to 18 residues. Germline CDR1 reads MGHRA; CDR2 reads YSYEKL. CDR3: CASSQGGRGSGGYNEQFF. The CDR3 DNA reads TGCGCCAGCAGCCAAGGCGGGCGTGGGAGCGGGGGGTACAATGAGCAGTTCTTC.

The chain has TRBV4-2 and TRBJ2-3; no reliable D call. Between the trimmed V and J ends, which lost 3 bases and 1 base, there was a span of 8 bases. Looked up from germline, CDR1 is LGHNA and CDR2 is YNFKEQ. This CDR3 spans 14 amino acids. CDR3 protein: CASSQSSRTDTQYF. The CDR3 DNA follows: TGTGCCAGCAGCCAGAGCTCGCGCACAGATACGCAGTATTTT.

This clonotype was seen a few times. This sequence joins TRBV9 and TRBJ2-1; possibly TRBD2 for D (6 bases). The germline V and J ends were trimmed by 0 bases and 3 bases, with 10 bases remaining between them. CDR3 length: 15 amino acids. Per the germline V gene, CDR1 is SGDLS and CDR2 is YYNGEE. This CDR3 reads CASSVGLAHYNEQFF. The CDR3 DNA follows: TGTGCCAGCAGCGTAGGGCTAGCGCACTACAATGAGCAGTTCTTC.

V usage is TRBV5-1 and J usage is TRBJ2-7; 10 nucleotides line up with TRBD1. Germline assignment: CDR1 SGHRS and CDR2 YFSETQ. The CDR3 runs 13 residues. With V trimmed by 4 bases and J by 6 bases, 4 bases remained unmatched. DNA of the CDR3: TGCGCCAGCAGCCCGGACAGGGGGGTCGAGCAGTACTTC. Amino acids: CASSPDRGVEQYF. The complete variable domain, with remaining parts taken from reference TRBV5-1 and TRBJ2-7, reads KAGVTQTPRYLIKTRGQQVTLSCSPISGHRSVSWYQQTPGQGLQFLFEYFSETQRNKGNFPGRFSGRQFSNSRSEMNVSTLELGDSALYLCASSPDRGVEQYFGPGTRLTVT.

This clonotype was observed a few times. This sequence joins TRBV28 and TRBJ2-1; 7 bases match TRBD1. V trimming: 5 bases; J trimming: 9 bases; junction bases outside the gene matches: 13. The CDR3 runs 15 residues. Looked up from germline, CDR1 is MDHEN and CDR2 is SYDVKM. CDR3 nucleotides: TGTGCCAGCAGTCTCCAGACAGGGTGGGCTAGTGAGCAGTTCTTC. Translation gives CASSLQTGWASEQFF.

In its sample, this clonotype was seen a few times. The chain carries TRBV14 and TRBJ2-7, with a weak D call TRBD2 (6 bases). V gave up 4 bases and J gave up 3 bases, with 13 bases separating them. This CDR3 contains 14 residues. Germline V gives CDR1 SGHDN, CDR2 FVKESK. The CDR3 region has the DNA TGTGCCAGCAGCCTTCTGGGACTCGACTACGAGCAGTACTTC. Residues: CASSLLGLDYEQYF.

This clonotype was detected many times. The chain links TRBV12-3 or TRBV12-4 to TRBJ2-1; a weak D match, TRBD2 (5 bases). This CDR3 comprises 14 residues. The germline V and J ends were trimmed by 2 bases and 7 bases, with 12 bases remaining between them. The CDR3 protein is CASSLPSIYNEQFF. The CDR3 DNA follows: TGTGCCAGCAGTTTACCTAGCATCTATAATGAGCAGTTCTTC.

The chain uses TRBV29-1 and TRBJ1-2; D unresolved. The germline gives CDR1 SQVTM, CDR2 ANQGSEA. Trimming removed 8 bases from V and 5 bases from J, with 15 bases in between. The CDR3 has 12 amino acids. The CDR3 DNA follows: TGCAGCTCTAATACCGGAGGTTATGGCTACACCTTC. As protein: CSSNTGGYGYTF. Full variable domain (missing parts from reference TRBV29-1 and TRBJ1-2): SAVISQKPSRDICQRGTSLTIQCQVDSQVTMMFWYRQQPGQSLTLIATANQGSEATYESGFVIDKFPISRPNLTFSTLTVSNMSPEDSSIYLCSSNTGGYGYTFGSGTRLTVV.

At least ten counts were recorded for this clonotype. The chain has TRBV20-1 and TRBJ2-1, with 15 nucleotides matching TRBD2. V was pared by 5 bases and J by 0 bases, with 17 bases of the junction left unmatched. The CDR3 totals 21 residues. CDR1 is DFQATT and CDR2 is SNEGSKA in the germline V gene (reference sequence). In DNA, the CDR3 is TGCAGTGCTCGCGGACTAGCGGGAGGGCAAAACGTTCCCCGCTCCTACAATGAGCAGTTCTTC. This encodes CSARGLAGGQNVPRSYNEQFF.

This clonotype was detected ten times or more. The rearrangement uses TRBV5-1 and TRBJ2-5; 10 nucleotides match TRBD2. Germline loops: CDR1 SGHRS, CDR2 YFSETQ. V lost 1 base to trimming and J lost 2 bases; unmatched junction nucleotides: 2. The CDR3 spans 15 residues. The CDR3 region has the DNA TGCGCCAGCAGCTTGACTAGCGGGACACAAGAGACCCAGTACTTC. Residues: CASSLTSGTQETQYF.

This clonotype was seen repeatedly, ten times or more. The CDR3 bases are TGTGCCAGCAGCCCTAACCGTGGACGAAAAGAGACCCAGTACTTC. Its translation is CASSPNRGRKETQYF. This chain connects TRBV7-9 to TRBJ2-5; no clear D gene. The CDR3 covers 15 residues. Germline V gene lookup returns CDR1 SEHNR and CDR2 FQNEAQ (reference sequence). Trimming stripped 5 bases from V and 3 bases from J, with 16 bases between.

The V call is TRBV18, the J call TRBJ2-1; D unresolved. Trimming took off 2 bases at V and 6 bases at J, with 8 bases between the two ends. Looked up from germline, CDR1 is KGHSH and CDR2 is LQKENI. The CDR3 runs 13 residues. The CDR3 protein is CASSPMNGNEQFF. In DNA, the CDR3 is TGTGCCAGCTCACCAATGAACGGCAATGAGCAGTTCTTC.

In its sample, this clonotype was seen many times. This chain uses TRBV20-1 with TRBJ2-7; tentatively, D is TRBD2 (7 bases). The V end lost 4 bases, the J end lost 4 bases, and 26 bases lay between the germline ends. Germline CDR1 reads DFQATT; CDR2 reads SNEGSKA (reference sequence). This CDR3 spans 17 amino acids. The CDR3 protein is CSAKSLSGGRVGYEQYF. The DNA of the CDR3 is TGCAGTGCTAAGAGTTTGTCCGGGGGGCGCGTGGGTTACGAGCAGTACTTC.

The table lists this clonotype with a count of one. The J gene is TRBJ2-5, the V gene TRBV20-1; a weak D match, TRBD1 (6 bases). Germline V gene sequence: CDR1 DFQATT, CDR2 SNEGSKA (reference sequence). This CDR3 spans 13 amino acids. V lost 5 bases and J 1 base, leaving 11 bases between the germline ends. The CDR3 protein is CSAARQAQETQYF. CDR3 nucleotide sequence: TGCAGTGCTGCCCGACAGGCCCAAGAGACCCAGTACTTC.

This clonotype was detected many times. The chain couples TRBV4-1 to TRBJ1-2; 7 bases line up with TRBD1. The length of the CDR3 is 16 residues. V gave up 0 bases and J gave up 0 bases; unmatched junction bases: 4. Germline V gene lookup returns CDR1 MGHRA and CDR2 YSYEKL. CDR3: CASSQEPGQTNYGYTF. The CDR3 bases are TGCGCCAGCAGCCAAGAACCGGGACAGACTAACTATGGCTACACCTTC.

V gene TRBV20-1 combines with J gene TRBJ2-3; 11 bases fit TRBD2. The length of the CDR3 is 15 residues. The ends lost 3 bases at V and 4 bases at J; junction bases unmatched: 6. Looked up from germline, CDR1 is DFQATT and CDR2 is SNEGSKA (reference sequence). CDR3 loop: CSARGTSGQADTQYF. As DNA, the CDR3 is TGCAGTGCTAGGGGGACTAGCGGCCAAGCAGATACGCAGTATTTT.

V and J are TRBV20-1 and TRBJ2-2; either TRBD1 or TRBD2 may supply D (6 bases each). Trimming removed 5 bases from V and 3 bases from J, with 13 bases in between. CDR3 length: 14 amino acids. CDR1 is DFQATT and CDR2 is SNEGSKA in the germline V gene (reference sequence). CDR3 nucleotides: TGCAGTGCTGAACGGGGGCCCTACACCGGGGAGCTGTTTTTT. This sequence encodes CSAERGPYTGELFF.

This clonotype has more than one count but fewer than ten. This chain joins TRBV12-3 or TRBV12-4 and TRBJ1-3; no reliable D call. This CDR3 is built from 14 residues. V dropped 1 base and J dropped 0 bases, with 4 bases sitting between them. The CDR3 loop reads CASSLDLSGNTIYF. The CDR3 coding sequence is TGTGCCAGCAGTTTAGACCTCTCTGGAAACACCATATATTTT.

This clonotype was seen repeatedly, ten times or more. The rearrangement links TRBV12-3 or TRBV12-4 to TRBJ2-7, with 7 nucleotides matching TRBD1. The junction had 7 bases not matched to a gene; V was cut back by 5 bases and J by 3 bases. The CDR3 has 14 residues. In nucleotides, the CDR3 is TGTGCCAGCAGTATGCTCAGGGGGATCTACGAGCAGTACTTC. Translated, it gives CASSMLRGIYEQYF.

This clonotype showed up just a few times. The chain links TRBV6-1 to TRBJ2-5; 9 bases align to TRBD2. Germline V gene sequence: CDR1 MNHNS, CDR2 SASEGT. V dropped 7 bases and J dropped 1; count of bases not matched to a gene: 7. The CDR3 is made up of 15 amino acids. Here the CDR3 reads CASKVSSGAQETQYF. CDR3 sequence (DNA): TGTGCCAGCAAGGTTTCTAGCGGGGCCCAAGAGACCCAGTACTTC.